Listed below are T cell receptor beta chains from one sample, sequenced in a study of TIL therapy for anti-PD-1-resistant metastatic lung cancer. Measured with immunoSEQ multiplex PCR; TCRdb has only the in-frame clones, and not every one. This sample yields tens of thousands of clones, of which more than 60% are seen a single time; about 6% belongs to the top ten. Here the sequenced sample was blood, taken at baseline. These receptors originate from a person aged 25-85 years with non-small cell lung cancer. CDR3s include the opening cysteine and the closing phenylalanine or tryptophan. The D gene is left open where the match is weak. Clone size appears in some rows only: once, few, many, or a class for an expanded clone.

J: TRBJ1-5
D: -
V: TRBV7-9
size: -
CDR3: CASSLGGSQPQHF
DNA: TGTGCCAGCAGCTTGGGAGGGAGTCAGCCCCAGCATTTT

J: TRBJ1-1
D: -
V: TRBV6-5
size: -
CDR3: CASSYVAAMNTEAFF
DNA: TGTGCCAGCAGTTACGTAGCAGCCATGAACACTGAAGCTTTCTTT

J: TRBJ2-7
D: TRBD1
V: TRBV19
size: -
CDR3: CASSGTGRGFNSYEQYF
DNA: TGTGCCAGTTCTGGGACAGGGAGGGGTTTTAACTCCTACGAGCAGTACTTC

J: TRBJ1-1
D: TRBD1
V: TRBV4-2
size: -
CDR3: CASSQATRAGGTGTEAFF
DNA: TGTGCCAGCAGCCAAGCCACGAGGGCAGGGGGAACGGGGACTGAAGCTTTCTTT

J: TRBJ2-7
D: TRBD2
V: TRBV18
size: -
CDR3: CASSPKWTSGGTGYEQYF
DNA: TGTGCCAGCTCACCAAAGTGGACTAGCGGGGGGACTGGCTACGAGCAGTACTTC

J: TRBJ2-2
D: -
V: TRBV7-2
size: -
CDR3: CASSLQGAWFTGELFF
DNA: TGTGCCAGCAGCCTTCAAGGGGCGTGGTTCACCGGGGAGCTGTTTTTT

J: TRBJ2-1
D: -
V: TRBV7-2
size: -
CDR3: CASRPSQPSYNEQFF
DNA: TGTGCCAGCAGACCGAGTCAACCCTCCTACAATGAGCAGTTCTTC

J: TRBJ2-2
D: -
V: TRBV5-5
size: -
CDR3: CASSLSFRDTTNTGELFF
DNA: TGTGCCAGCAGCTTGTCTTTTCGGGACACCACGAACACCGGGGAGCTGTTTTTT

J: TRBJ1-2
D: -
V: TRBV19
size: few
CDR3: CASSIPDRNYGYTF
DNA: TGTGCCAGTAGTATCCCCGACAGGAACTATGGCTACACCTTC

J: TRBJ2-7
D: -
V: TRBV30
size: -
CDR3: CAWSGDRPNEQYF
DNA: TGTGCCTGGAGTGGAGACAGGCCCAACGAGCAGTACTTC

J: TRBJ1-2
D: -
V: TRBV9
size: -
CDR3: CASSVAGFLNGYTF
DNA: TGTGCCAGCAGCGTCGCAGGGTTTTTAAATGGCTACACCTTC

J: TRBJ2-3
D: TRBD1
V: TRBV11-3
size: -
CDR3: CASSFRQGSTDTQYF
DNA: TGTGCCAGCAGCTTCAGACAGGGGAGCACAGATACGCAGTATTTT

J: TRBJ2-6
D: -
V: TRBV9
size: -
CDR3: CASSVGQYSVLTF
DNA: TGTGCCAGCAGCGTAGGTCAGTATAGCGTCCTGACTTTC

J: TRBJ2-2
D: TRBD1
V: TRBV28
size: -
CDR3: CASSFWDSLATTGELFF
DNA: TGTGCCAGCAGTTTTTGGGACAGCCTTGCGACCACCGGGGAGCTGTTTTTT

J: TRBJ2-7
D: -
V: TRBV5-1
size: -
CDR3: CASSLSVGQGIYEQYF
DNA: TGCGCCAGCAGCTTGAGTGTAGGCCAGGGTATCTACGAGCAGTACTTC

J: TRBJ1-6
D: -
V: TRBV7-4
size: -
CDR3: CASSYNPRGVSDSYNSPLHF
DNA: TGTGCCAGCAGCTATAACCCCCGGGGGGTAAGTGACTCCTATAATTCACCCCTCCACTTT

J: TRBJ2-5
D: -
V: TRBV18
size: -
CDR3: CASSQYAGTPEKTQYF
DNA: TGTGCCAGCTCACAGTACGCCGGGACGCCCGAAAAGACCCAGTACTTC

J: TRBJ1-5
D: -
V: TRBV5-1
size: -
CDR3: CASSLAGHSNQPQHF
DNA: TGCGCCAGCAGCTTGGCCGGGCATAGCAATCAGCCCCAGCATTTT

J: TRBJ2-1
D: -
V: TRBV28
size: -
CDR3: CASSPTIPGRSYNEQFF
DNA: TGTGCCAGCAGTCCCACCATTCCGGGACGGTCCTACAATGAGCAGTTCTTC

J: TRBJ2-3
D: TRBD2
V: TRBV13
size: -
CDR3: CASRLAGPDTQYF
DNA: TGTGCCAGCAGGCTAGCGGGACCTGATACGCAGTATTTT

J: TRBJ2-3
D: -
V: TRBV5-1
size: -
CDR3: CASSLTESRTDTQYF
DNA: TGCGCCAGCAGCCTCACAGAGTCTCGCACAGATACGCAGTATTTT

J: TRBJ2-7
D: TRBD1
V: TRBV7-2
size: -
CDR3: CASSLGQGAYEQYF
DNA: TGTGCCAGCAGCCTCGGACAGGGTGCCTACGAGCAGTACTTC

J: TRBJ1-6
D: TRBD1
V: TRBV4-1
size: -
CDR3: CASSQDEGQGGSPLHF
DNA: TGCGCCAGCAGCCAAGATGAGGGACAGGGGGGATCACCCCTCCACTTT

J: TRBJ2-7
D: -
V: TRBV7-9
size: once
CDR3: CASSLAHGGEQYF
DNA: TGTGCCAGCAGCTTAGCGCACGGGGGCGAGCAGTACTTC

J: TRBJ2-1
D: TRBD2
V: TRBV6-4
size: -
CDR3: CASILGLAGGSSSYNEQFF
DNA: TGTGCCAGCATTCTGGGACTAGCGGGGGGATCAAGCTCCTACAATGAGCAGTTCTTC

J: TRBJ2-1
D: -
V: TRBV4-3
size: once
CDR3: CASSPDWGYNEQFF
DNA: TGCGCCAGCAGCCCGGACTGGGGCTACAATGAGCAGTTCTTC

J: TRBJ2-7
D: -
V: TRBV5-4
size: -
CDR3: CASSPDRGHEQYF
DNA: TGTGCCAGCAGCCCGGATCGGGGCCACGAGCAGTACTTC

J: TRBJ1-3
D: -
V: TRBV28
size: -
CDR3: CASSLAGYNTIYF
DNA: TGTGCCAGCAGTTTAGCCGGATATAACACCATATATTTT

J: TRBJ1-2
D: -
V: TRBV5-6
size: -
CDR3: CASSFYTETTNYGYTF
DNA: TGTGCCAGCAGCTTCTACACCGAGACAACTAACTATGGCTACACCTTC

J: TRBJ1-5
D: -
V: TRBV7-2
size: -
CDR3: CASSVEWGGRNQPQHF
DNA: TGTGCCAGCAGCGTAGAGTGGGGCGGAAGGAATCAGCCCCAGCATTTT

J: TRBJ2-7
D: -
V: TRBV11-2
size: few
CDR3: CASSLYSLYEQYF
DNA: TGTGCCAGCAGCTTATACTCTCTCTACGAGCAGTACTTC

J: TRBJ2-1
D: -
V: TRBV19
size: -
CDR3: CASSIALETGPLNEQFF
DNA: TGTGCCAGTAGTATAGCCCTAGAGACAGGACCCCTCAATGAGCAGTTCTTC

J: TRBJ1-2
D: TRBD1
V: TRBV2
size: few
CDR3: CASNSEGTVGLSSYGYTF
DNA: TGTGCCAGCAATAGCGAAGGGACAGTGGGTCTTAGTAGCTATGGCTACACCTTC

J: TRBJ1-1
D: -
V: TRBV7-7
size: few
CDR3: CASSLRENTEAFF
DNA: TGTGCTAGCAGCTTACGGGAGAACACTGAAGCTTTCTTT

J: TRBJ2-3
D: -
V: TRBV9
size: -
CDR3: CASSAYRGATDTQYF
DNA: TGTGCCAGCAGCGCTTATCGGGGGGCCACAGATACGCAGTATTTT

J: TRBJ1-4
D: TRBD1
V: TRBV5-1
size: -
CDR3: CASSWRTGAFDEKLFF
DNA: TGCGCCAGCAGCTGGCGGACAGGGGCCTTTGATGAAAAACTGTTTTTT

J: TRBJ1-1
D: TRBD1
V: TRBV7-2
size: -
CDR3: CASSIQGGTEAFF
DNA: TGTGCCAGCAGCATACAGGGGGGCACTGAAGCTTTCTTT

J: TRBJ1-1
D: -
V: TRBV4-1
size: -
CDR3: CASSQGHNPNTEAFF
DNA: TGCGCCAGCAGCCAAGGGCACAACCCGAACACTGAAGCTTTCTTT

J: TRBJ2-7
D: TRBD2
V: TRBV19
size: -
CDR3: CASSISVLAGAYEQYF
DNA: TGTGCCAGTAGTATCAGCGTTCTAGCGGGGGCCTACGAGCAGTACTTC

J: TRBJ1-2
D: -
V: TRBV20-1
size: -
CDR3: CSARVGGYTF
DNA: TGCAGTGCTAGAGTGGGGGGCTACACCTTC

J: TRBJ1-5
D: -
V: TRBV2
size: few
CDR3: CASMAGPVARQPQHF
DNA: TGTGCCAGCATGGCAGGGCCCGTCGCCCGACAGCCCCAGCATTTT

J: TRBJ1-2
D: -
V: TRBV25-1
size: few
CDR3: CASSAVANYGYTF
DNA: TGTGCCAGCAGTGCGGTCGCTAACTATGGCTACACCTTC

J: TRBJ2-2
D: -
V: TRBV7-9
size: -
CDR3: CASSTFLQAGLGGELFF
DNA: TGTGCCAGCAGCACATTTCTCCAGGCGGGATTAGGCGGGGAGCTGTTTTTT

J: TRBJ2-3
D: -
V: TRBV19
size: once
CDR3: CASRRLLANPDTQYF
DNA: TGTGCCAGTAGGCGCCTCTTGGCAAACCCAGATACGCAGTATTTT

J: TRBJ2-2
D: -
V: TRBV5-1
size: -
CDR3: CASSLEGAQNTGELFF
DNA: TGCGCCAGCAGCTTGGAAGGGGCGCAGAACACCGGGGAGCTGTTTTTT